Listed below are T cell receptor beta chains from one sample, sequenced in a study of blood T cells in healthy people across ages. TCRdb itself ran the 5' RACE reads through MiXCR, one entry per CDR3 protein. In the table there are 710,000 or so distinct CDR3 sequences, 32% of which are singletons. Sequences were obtained from blood. These receptors were collected from a woman older than 75 in good health. CDR3s include the opening cysteine and the closing phenylalanine or tryptophan. A D gene is named only where the DNA matches it firmly. A row's size may be missing; if present it is once, few, many or a size class.

J gene | D gene | V gene | clone size | CDR3 DNA | CDR3 protein
TRBJ2-7 | TRBD1 | TRBV3-1 | few | TGTGCCAGCAGCCAAGATCCGGGACAGGGTGTACACGAGCAGTACTTC | CASSQDPGQGVHEQYF
TRBJ2-2 | NA | TRBV10-3 | few | TGTGCCATCAGTGAGTCGAGGCGCGCTGTCGGGGAGCTGTTTTTT | CAISESRRAVGELFF
TRBJ2-7 | NA | TRBV7-3 | many | TGTGCCAGCAGCTTAGGGCCAGGGGACGAGCAGTACTTC | CASSLGPGDEQYF
TRBJ1-5 | TRBD1 | TRBV20-1 | NA | TGCAGTGCTCTGCGCGGGAGACAGGGTTGGAGTCAGCCCCAGCATTTT | CSALRGRQGWSQPQHF
TRBJ1-4 | TRBD1 | TRBV7-9 | few | TGTGCCAGCAGCTTAGGGGACAGTAAAAATGAAAAACTGTTTTTT | CASSLGDSKNEKLFF
TRBJ2-5 | NA | TRBV15 | many | TGTGCCACCAGCAGAGATCGGAGGAAGACCCAGTACTTC | CATSRDRRKTQYF
TRBJ2-1 | TRBD2 | TRBV15 | many | TGTGCCACCCTCCGTGGTAGGCTAGCGGGGGGCCTCAACAATGAGCAGTTCTTC | CATLRGRLAGGLNNEQFF
TRBJ1-1 | NA | TRBV9 | NA | TGTGCCAGCAGCGGAGGGAACCCGGACACTGAAGCTTTCTTT | CASSGGNPDTEAFF
TRBJ2-1 | NA | TRBV7-9 | many | TGTGCCAGCAGCTTAGGACAGGCTTACGCTGAGCAGTTCTTC | CASSLGQAYAEQFF
TRBJ2-5 | TRBD1 | TRBV19 | NA | TGTGCCAGTAGTATTAACAGGGGGCAAGGTTCCGTTGGGACCCAGTACTTC | CASSINRGQGSVGTQYF
TRBJ1-6 | NA | TRBV4-1 | many | TGCGCCAGCAGCCAAGTTGAAGCAGGGTATAATTCACCCCTCCACTTT | CASSQVEAGYNSPLHF